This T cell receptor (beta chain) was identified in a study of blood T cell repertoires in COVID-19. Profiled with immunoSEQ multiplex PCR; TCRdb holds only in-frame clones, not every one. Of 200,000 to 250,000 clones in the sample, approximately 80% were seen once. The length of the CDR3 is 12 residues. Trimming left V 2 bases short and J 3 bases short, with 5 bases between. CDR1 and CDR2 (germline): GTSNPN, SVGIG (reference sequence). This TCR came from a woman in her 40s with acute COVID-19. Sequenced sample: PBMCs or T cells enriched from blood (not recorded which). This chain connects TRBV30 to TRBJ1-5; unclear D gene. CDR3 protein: CAWSRSNQPQHF. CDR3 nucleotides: TGTGCCTGGAGTCGGTCCAATCAGCCCCAGCATTTT.